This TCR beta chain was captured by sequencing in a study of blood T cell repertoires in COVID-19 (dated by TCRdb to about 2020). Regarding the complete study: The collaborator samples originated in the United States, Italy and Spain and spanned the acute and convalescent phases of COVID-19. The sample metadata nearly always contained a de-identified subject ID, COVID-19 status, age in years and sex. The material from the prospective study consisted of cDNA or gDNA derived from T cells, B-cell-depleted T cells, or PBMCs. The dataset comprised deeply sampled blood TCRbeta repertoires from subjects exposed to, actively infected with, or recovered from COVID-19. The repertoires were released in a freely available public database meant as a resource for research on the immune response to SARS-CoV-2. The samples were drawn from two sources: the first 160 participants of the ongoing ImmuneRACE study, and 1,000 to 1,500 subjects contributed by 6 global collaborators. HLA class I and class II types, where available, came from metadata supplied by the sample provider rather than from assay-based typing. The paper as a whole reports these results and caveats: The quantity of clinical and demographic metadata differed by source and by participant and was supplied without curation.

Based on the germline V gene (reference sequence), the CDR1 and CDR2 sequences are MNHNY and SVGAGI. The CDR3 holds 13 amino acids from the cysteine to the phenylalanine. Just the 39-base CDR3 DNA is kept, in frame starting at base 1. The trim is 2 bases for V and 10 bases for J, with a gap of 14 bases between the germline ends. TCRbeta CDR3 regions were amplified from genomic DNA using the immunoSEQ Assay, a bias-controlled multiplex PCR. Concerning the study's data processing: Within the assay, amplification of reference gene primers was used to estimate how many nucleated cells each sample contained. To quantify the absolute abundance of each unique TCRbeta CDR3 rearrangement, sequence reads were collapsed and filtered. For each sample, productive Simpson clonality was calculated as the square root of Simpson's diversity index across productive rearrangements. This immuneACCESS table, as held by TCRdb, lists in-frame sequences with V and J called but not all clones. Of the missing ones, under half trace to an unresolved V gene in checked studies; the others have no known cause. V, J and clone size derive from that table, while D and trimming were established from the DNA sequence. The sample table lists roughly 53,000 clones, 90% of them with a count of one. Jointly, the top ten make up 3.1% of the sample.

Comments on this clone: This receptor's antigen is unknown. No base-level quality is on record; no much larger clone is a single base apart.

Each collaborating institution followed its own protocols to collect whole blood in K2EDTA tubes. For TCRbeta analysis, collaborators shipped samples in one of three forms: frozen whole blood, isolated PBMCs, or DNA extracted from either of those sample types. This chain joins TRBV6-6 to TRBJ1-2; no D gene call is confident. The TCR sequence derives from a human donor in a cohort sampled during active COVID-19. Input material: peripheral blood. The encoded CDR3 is CASSYPPSKPYTF. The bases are TGTGCCAGCAGTTACCCACCAAGTAAGCCCTACACCTTC.